The source of this T cell receptor beta chain is a study of radiation and T cells in renal cell carcinoma. General study results and limits: In blood, top tumor clones expanded by 2 weeks, shrinking by 4. No pretreatment tumor biopsies were available for baseline clonotypes.

Using immunoSEQ multiplex PCR, the repertoire was profiled, and TCRdb retains in-frame clones only, with some absent. The table has about 59,000 clones, around 80% seen once; the top ten hold roughly 7.2%. Comments on this clone: Its target is unknown.

Time point reported: baseline pretreatment blood. Stated treatment: 15 Gy SBRT to primary tumor, nephrectomy 4 weeks later. Radiation-treated patients gave blood at baseline, week 2 and week 4. This renal cell carcinoma was of the clear cell type. The specimen was blood, collected from a patient whose treatment included radiotherapy and nephrectomy. The TCR comes from a man aged 60 to 69 with renal cell carcinoma.

The CDR3 DNA reads as TGTGCCTGCTACACGGGAGGCTACGAGCAGTACTTC. Its translation: CACYTGGYEQYF. The V and J genes are TRBV30 and TRBJ2-7; 7 nucleotides line up with TRBD2. This CDR3 region has 12 residues. The V gene's germline CDR1 is GTSNPN and CDR2 SVGIG (reference sequence). V lost 6 bases and J lost 3; bases outside the gene matches: 5.